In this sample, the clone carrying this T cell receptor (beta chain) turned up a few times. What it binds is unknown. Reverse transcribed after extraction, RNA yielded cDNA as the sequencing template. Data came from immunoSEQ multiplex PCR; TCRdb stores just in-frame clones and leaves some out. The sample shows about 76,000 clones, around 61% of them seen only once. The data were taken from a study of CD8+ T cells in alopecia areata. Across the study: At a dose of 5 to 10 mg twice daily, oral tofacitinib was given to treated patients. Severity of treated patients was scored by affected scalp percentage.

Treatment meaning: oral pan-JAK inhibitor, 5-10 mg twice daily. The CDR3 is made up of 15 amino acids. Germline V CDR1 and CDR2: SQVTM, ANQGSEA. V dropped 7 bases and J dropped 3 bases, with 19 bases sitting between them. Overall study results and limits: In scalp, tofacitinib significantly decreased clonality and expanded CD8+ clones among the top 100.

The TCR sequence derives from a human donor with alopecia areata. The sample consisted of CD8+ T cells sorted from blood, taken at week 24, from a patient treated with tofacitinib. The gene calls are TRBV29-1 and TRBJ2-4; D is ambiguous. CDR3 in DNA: TGCAGCGCTCTGGGATTTCAATCGGACAAAAACATTCAGTACTTC. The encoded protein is CSALGFQSDKNIQYF.